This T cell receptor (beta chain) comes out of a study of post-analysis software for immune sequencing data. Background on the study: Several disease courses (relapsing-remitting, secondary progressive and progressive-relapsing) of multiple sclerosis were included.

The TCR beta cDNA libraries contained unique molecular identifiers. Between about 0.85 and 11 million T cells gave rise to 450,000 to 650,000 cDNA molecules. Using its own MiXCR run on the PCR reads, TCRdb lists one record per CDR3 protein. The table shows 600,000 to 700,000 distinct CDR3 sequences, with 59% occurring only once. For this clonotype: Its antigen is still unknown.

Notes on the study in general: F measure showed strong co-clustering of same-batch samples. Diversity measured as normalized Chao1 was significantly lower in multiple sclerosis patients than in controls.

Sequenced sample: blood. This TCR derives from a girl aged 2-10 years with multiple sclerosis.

CDR3 DNA: TGTGCCAGCAGCCCAGCAGGGGGCTCCTACGAGCAGTACTTC. Amino acid sequence: CASSPAGGSYEQYF. The rearrangement links TRBV7-3 to TRBJ2-7, with TRBD1 identical over 7 bases. V shed 5 bases and J 0 bases; nucleotides not matched to a gene: 4. CDR3 length equals 14 residues. Germline V gene data show CDR1 as SGHTA and CDR2 as FQGTGA.